A single sample gave rise to the 7 T cell receptor beta chains below, sequenced in a study of blood T cells in healthy people across ages. PCR was performed a second time for about 6 to 12 cycles using a sample-barcoded 5' primer and a J-beta primer mix. TCRdb re-analysed the 5' RACE reads in MiXCR, keeping a single row per CDR3 protein. The table lists 890,000 or so distinct CDR3 sequences, approximately 65% of them singletons. The source material was blood. The receptors come from a man younger than 45 in good health.

The rearrangement uses TRBV21-1 and TRBJ2-5; the table calls TRBD1, which could not be checked here. TRBV21-1 is a recognized pseudogene. This CDR3 has 15 residues. The CDR3 nucleotides are TGTGCCAGCAGTCCCGGGACAGGTACCCAAGAGACCCAGTACTTC. The encoded protein is CASSPGTGTQETQYF.

CDR3 protein: CASSFSGTPEVNEQFF. DNA for the CDR3: TGTGCCAGCAGCTTCTCCGGGACGCCAGAAGTGAATGAGCAGTTCTTC. The chain joins TRBV7-2 to TRBJ2-1, with D perhaps given as TRBD1 or TRBD2 (5 bases each). CDR1 and CDR2 from the germline V gene are SGHTA and FQGNSA. CDR3 length equals 16 residues. V lost 3 bases and J 7 bases, leaving 19 bases between the germline ends.

This chain connects TRBV25-1 to TRBJ2-5, with TRBD1 matching over 9 bases. This CDR3 is 16 amino acids long. Per the germline V gene, CDR1 is MGHDK and CDR2 is SYGVNS. J was trimmed by 6 bases and V by 1 base; bases with no gene match: 9. The CDR3 DNA sequence: TGTGCCAGCAGTGAATTAGGCACAGGGGGCATGAAGACCCAGTACTTC. This codes for CASSELGTGGMKTQYF. The full variable domain, completed using reference TRBV25-1 and TRBJ2-5, is EADIYQTPRYLVIGTGKKITLECSQTMGHDKMYWYQQDPGMELHLIHYSYGVNSTEKGDLSSESTVSRIRTEHFPLTLESARPSHTSQYLCASSELGTGGMKTQYFGPGTRLLVL.

This clonotype was detected a few times. The rearrangement joins TRBV28 to TRBJ1-1, with D maybe TRBD1 (5 bases). The V end was cut by 7 bases, the J end by 1 base, with 7 bases between. Germline-derived CDR1 and CDR2 are MDHEN and SYDVKM. The CDR3 consists of 12 residues. The CDR3 loop is CASKGPNTEAFF. DNA of the CDR3: TGTGCCAGCAAGGGGCCGAACACTGAAGCTTTCTTT.

This clonotype was seen a handful of times. This chain links TRBV7-2 with TRBJ2-3; D is perhaps TRBD1 (6 bases). The V and J ends lost 5 bases and 3 bases respectively, with 12 bases between them. The CDR3 has 14 residues. CDR1 and CDR2 (germline): SGHTA, FQGNSA. The CDR3 sequence: CASSTWTETDTQYF. Here the CDR3 DNA reads TGTGCCAGCAGCACCTGGACAGAAACAGATACGCAGTATTTT. The full variable domain, its missing parts supplied by reference TRBV7-2 and TRBJ2-3, is GAGVSQSPSNKVTEKGKDVELRCDPISGHTALYWYRQSLGQGLEFLIYFQGNSAPDKSGLPSDRFSAERTGGSVSTLTIQRTQQEDSAVYLCASSTWTETDTQYFGPGTRLTVL.

J is TRBJ2-7 and V is TRBV6-5; D may be TRBD1 (5 bases). The V end lost 7 bases, the J end lost 3 bases, and 16 bases lay between the germline ends. The CDR3 is 14 amino acids. Germline V gene sequence: CDR1 MNHEY, CDR2 SVGAGI. The CDR3 nucleotides read TGTGCCAGCACGTCCGCAGGGAATAACTACGAGCAGTACTTC. Translating it yields CASTSAGNNYEQYF.

This clonotype was seen only a few times. The chain combines TRBV20-1 with TRBJ2-7, with 11 bases fitting TRBD1. Germline V gene sequence: CDR1 DFQATT, CDR2 SNEGSKA (reference sequence). The CDR3 loop spans 13 amino acids. With V trimmed by 6 bases and J by 7 bases, 8 bases remained unmatched. The CDR3 protein is CSALDRGRDEQYF. DNA of the CDR3: TGCAGTGCCCTGGACAGGGGGCGGGATGAGCAGTACTTC.